This passage covers 32 T cell receptor beta chains from one sample sequenced in a study of a mutant IDH1 vaccine in newly diagnosed glioma. Their antigen targets remain unknown. Time point in this sample: week 23, last vaccination. With topical imiquimod, each dose of the vaccine consisted of 300 ug of mutant IDH1 20-mer peptide. Sequenced by immunoSEQ multiplex PCR; TCRdb stores in-frame clones only, minus some. The sample carries 35,000 to 50,000 clones, approximately 90% recorded once. Here the sequenced sample was PBMCs, taken from a glioma patient whose treatment included an IDH1 peptide vaccine. The receptors here all came from a man aged 45-65 years with glioma.

This chain uses TRBV2 with TRBJ2-1, with D unclear. The V end was cut by 7 bases, the J end by 10 bases, with 11 bases between. The length of the CDR3 is 11 residues. Germline CDR1 SNHLY, CDR2 FYNNEI. The CDR3 bases are TGTGCCAGCAAAACGGGTAGGGAGCAGTTCTTC. This codes for CASKTGREQFF.

The chain joins TRBV7-9 to TRBJ1-1; D uncertain. The CDR3 covers 13 residues. The V end lost 2 bases, the J end lost 4 bases, and 8 bases lay between the germline ends. Germline CDR1 is SEHNR and CDR2 is FQNEAQ (reference sequence). The CDR3 bases are TGTGCCAGCAGCTTACAGCTTGGCACTGAAGCTTTCTTT. Translating it yields CASSLQLGTEAFF. The entire variable domain, with the rest obtained from reference TRBV7-9 and TRBJ1-1, is as follows: DTGVSQNPRHKITKRGQNVTFRCDPISEHNRLYWYRQTLGQGPEFLTYFQNEAQLEKSRLLSDRFSAERPKGSFSTLEIQRTEQGDSAMYLCASSLQLGTEAFFGQGTRLTVV.

V and J are TRBV7-9 and TRBJ2-1; 10 bases agree with TRBD1. V shed 6 bases and J 7 bases; nucleotides not matched to a gene: 12. This CDR3 has 16 residues. Germline V lookup: CDR1 SEHNR, CDR2 FQNEAQ (reference sequence). CDR3: CASRSGTGDARNEQFF. CDR3 nucleotide sequence: TGTGCCAGCAGATCCGGGACAGGGGACGCCCGGAATGAGCAGTTCTTC. The whole variable domain, filled in from reference TRBV7-9 and TRBJ2-1, reads DTGVSQNPRHKITKRGQNVTFRCDPISEHNRLYWYRQTLGQGPEFLTYFQNEAQLEKSRLLSDRFSAERPKGSFSTLEIQRTEQGDSAMYLCASRSGTGDARNEQFFGPGTRLTVL.

The V gene is TRBV4-2, the J gene TRBJ1-1; possible D gene TRBD1, 5 bases. The CDR3 contains 12 residues. Germline V lookup: CDR1 LGHNA, CDR2 YNFKEQ. The ends were cut back, 4 bases at V and 5 bases at J, with 8 bases in the middle. The CDR3, as DNA: TGTGCCAGCAGCCCCCAGGGAACTGAAGCTTTCTTT. As protein: CASSPQGTEAFF.

The rearrangement links TRBV6-1 to TRBJ2-7, with TRBD2 identical over 7 bases. Trimming cost V 2 bases and J 2 bases; bases outside gene matches: 3. CDR1 and CDR2 from the germline V gene are MNHNS and SASEGT. This CDR3 is 14 amino acids long. The DNA of the CDR3 is TGTGCCAGCAGTGAATATCGGGGGGCCTACGAGCAGTACTTC. This gives the protein CASSEYRGAYEQYF.

V usage is TRBV7-9 and J usage is TRBJ2-5; 9 positions match TRBD1. This CDR3 has 15 amino acids. The ends lost 6 bases at V and 4 bases at J; junction bases unmatched: 9. CDR1 is SEHNR, CDR2 FQNEAQ, per germline (reference sequence). CDR3 loop: CASSRTGGLGETQYF. The CDR3 bases are TGTGCCAGCAGTCGAACAGGGGGCTTGGGAGAGACCCAGTACTTC. Full variable domain (remainder filled in from reference TRBV7-9 and TRBJ2-5): DTGVSQNPRHKITKRGQNVTFRCDPISEHNRLYWYRQTLGQGPEFLTYFQNEAQLEKSRLLSDRFSAERPKGSFSTLEIQRTEQGDSAMYLCASSRTGGLGETQYFGPGTRLLVL.

CDR3 DNA sequence: TGTGCCAGCACCCCCCCAGCGGGGGTGGTGGCAGATACGCAGTATTTT. Its translation: CASTPPAGVVADTQYF. This chain links TRBV28 with TRBJ2-3; 8 bases match TRBD2. V was clipped by 7 bases and J by 4 bases; unmatched bases: 13. The V gene's germline CDR1 is MDHEN and CDR2 SYDVKM. CDR3 length: 16 amino acids.

V and J are TRBV15 and TRBJ2-3; 9 bases match TRBD1. This CDR3 has 15 residues. V lost 6 bases and J lost 4; bases outside the gene matches: 8. The V gene's germline CDR1 is LNHNV and CDR2 YYDKDF (reference sequence). The CDR3 DNA reads TGTGCCACCAGAATCGGGGGACAGGGTTCAGATACGCAGTATTTT. It is translated as CATRIGGQGSDTQYF.

V and J are TRBV18 and TRBJ2-1; D is unresolved. Trimming took 6 bases from V and 8 from J, leaving 14 bases between them. Germline CDR1 reads KGHSH; CDR2 reads LQKENI. The CDR3 has 13 residues. CDR3 in amino acids: CASSILGKDEQFF. The CDR3 DNA follows: TGTGCCAGCTCTATCTTGGGTAAGGATGAGCAGTTCTTC.

The chain employs TRBV19 and TRBJ2-7; D is tentatively TRBD1 or TRBD2 (6 bases each). The germline CDR1 and CDR2 sequences are LNHDA and SQIVND (reference sequence). Between the trimmed V and J ends, which lost 6 bases and 8 bases, there was a span of 14 bases. The CDR3 contains 12 residues. This chain's CDR3 is CASRGLGGQQYF. The CDR3 region has the DNA TGTGCCAGTAGGGGGTTGGGGGGCCAGCAGTACTTC.

This clone was seen only a few times. The gene calls are TRBV6-5 and TRBJ1-2; D not resolved. The CDR3 is 12 amino acids. Looked up from germline, CDR1 is MNHEY and CDR2 is SVGAGI. V lost 7 bases, J lost 2 bases, and 8 bases lay in between. The CDR3 is CASTGRNYGYTF. CDR3 nucleotide sequence: TGTGCCAGCACCGGACGGAACTATGGCTACACCTTC.

This sequence joins TRBV14 and TRBJ2-7; no clear D gene. V lost 2 bases and J lost 2, with 13 bases in between. The CDR3 length is 15 residues. The germline gives CDR1 SGHDN, CDR2 FVKESK. The CDR3: CASSQSTLSTYEQYF. The CDR3, as DNA: TGTGCCAGCAGCCAAAGCACTCTCTCAACCTACGAGCAGTACTTC.

The chain joins TRBV27 to TRBJ1-2; D not certain. This CDR3 region has 14 residues. Trimming took 4 bases from V and 3 from J, leaving 12 bases between them. Germline-derived CDR1 and CDR2 are MNHEY and SMNVEV (reference sequence). CDR3 region: CASSSPYRHYGYTF. The CDR3 nucleotides are TGTGCCAGCAGTTCCCCTTATCGACACTATGGCTACACCTTC.

J is TRBJ1-2 and V is TRBV6-5; D possibly corresponds to TRBD1 (6 bases). CDR3 size: 14 residues. Per the germline V gene, CDR1 is MNHEY and CDR2 is SVGAGI. The germline V and J ends were trimmed by 0 bases and 2 bases, with 7 bases remaining between them. This CDR3 is CASSYSGGNYGYTF. In DNA form, the CDR3 reads TGTGCCAGCAGTTACTCGGGGGGCAACTATGGCTACACCTTC.

The rearrangement links TRBV19 to TRBJ2-7; a possible D gene is TRBD1 (5 bases). CDR1 and CDR2 from the germline V gene are LNHDA and SQIVND (reference sequence). This CDR3 contains 13 residues. Trimming shortened V by 4 bases and J by 2 bases, and 9 bases separated the two germline ends. CDR3 loop: CASSRTLTYEQYF. CDR3 sequence (DNA): TGTGCCAGTAGTAGGACACTAACCTACGAGCAGTACTTC.

The CDR3 DNA sequence: TGCGCCAGCAGGGGCCCCGACGGTCAGAAACTGTTTTTT. Residues: CASRGPDGQKLFF. The chain has TRBV5-1 and TRBJ1-4; D uncertain. The germline gives CDR1 SGHRS, CDR2 YFSETQ. V lost 5 bases and J lost 11, with 16 bases in between. The CDR3 length is 13 residues.

The chain combines TRBV28 with TRBJ1-5, with TRBD1 as a possible D gene (6 bases). CDR1 and CDR2 (germline): MDHEN, SYDVKM. The CDR3 runs 15 residues. V gave up 7 bases and J gave up 0 bases, with 13 bases separating them. The CDR3 region has the DNA TGTGCCAGCACCACTACAGGGTATAGCAATCAGCCCCAGCATTTT. Translation: CASTTTGYSNQPQHF.

This clone was seen once. The chain links TRBV27 to TRBJ2-2, with D possibly being TRBD1 (6 bases). The V end lost 4 bases, the J end lost 1 base, and 10 bases lay between the germline ends. Germline V gene lookup returns CDR1 MNHEY and CDR2 SMNVEV (reference sequence). The CDR3 is 15 residues long. CDR3 loop: CASSSGHLNTGELFF. The CDR3 bases are TGTGCCAGCAGTTCGGGACACCTGAACACCGGGGAGCTGTTTTTT.

V is TRBV4-1 and J is TRBJ2-5, with TRBD1 matching 8 bases. Unmatched junction bases numbered 17, after V lost 4 bases and J lost 4 bases. CDR1 MGHRA and CDR2 YSYEKL come from the germline V gene. This CDR3 spans 18 amino acids. In nucleotides, the CDR3 is TGCGCCAGCAGCCTTAGACGCGCGACAGGGGCGAGTAGAGAGACCCAGTACTTC. Amino acids: CASSLRRATGASRETQYF.

This chain joins TRBV29-1 and TRBJ1-1; no reliable D call. Trimming pared 2 bases from V and 6 bases from J, leaving 13 bases between. Germline V gives CDR1 SQVTM, CDR2 ANQGSEA. The CDR3 runs 13 residues. The CDR3 nucleotides read TGCAGCGTTGAAAGAGGAGTCGTGGCTGAAGCTTTCTTT. This sequence encodes CSVERGVVAEAFF.

The chain combines TRBV7-2 with TRBJ1-4, with D possibly TRBD1 on 5 matching bases. With 5 bases removed from V and 5 bases from J, the gap between germline ends came to 15 bases. Germline CDR1 is SGHTA and CDR2 is FQGNSA. CDR3 length: 15 amino acids. The CDR3: CASSGAKRINEKLFF. The DNA of the CDR3 is TGTGCCAGCAGCGGGGCCAAGAGGATCAATGAAAAACTGTTTTTT.

This clone was picked up one time. The chain carries TRBV9 and TRBJ2-7; D unclear. From germline, CDR1 is SGDLS and CDR2 YYNGEE. This CDR3 has 13 amino acids. The ends were cut back, 0 bases at V and 2 bases at J, with 6 bases in the middle. Written as DNA, the CDR3 is TGTGCCAGCAGCGTAGCCCCGACCTACGAGCAGTACTTC. This encodes CASSVAPTYEQYF.

The V call is TRBV7-2, the J call TRBJ1-6; D gene ambiguous. Germline-derived CDR1 and CDR2 are SGHTA and FQGNSA. The V end was cut by 1 base, the J end by 6 bases, with 13 bases between. The CDR3 sequence is 16 residues long. The CDR3: CASSLGPGVGNSPLHF. The DNA of the CDR3 is TGTGCCAGCAGCTTAGGCCCTGGGGTAGGTAATTCACCCCTCCACTTT.

This clone was detected once. The chain couples TRBV6-5 to TRBJ2-7; 10 bases agree with TRBD1. This CDR3 comprises 12 residues. J lost 4 bases, V lost 9 bases, and 3 bases had no gene match. Germline-derived CDR1 and CDR2 are MNHEY and SVGAGI. CDR3 coding DNA: TGTGCCAGGGGGACAGGGGAATACGAGCAGTACTTC. Translation: CARGTGEYEQYF.

This clone was seen only a few times. The chain recombines TRBV2 with TRBJ1-5; perhaps TRBD1 as D (5 bases). Germline V lookup: CDR1 SNHLY, CDR2 FYNNEI. The CDR3 runs 14 residues. Trimming shortened V by 6 bases and J by 6 bases, and 15 bases separated the two germline ends. CDR3 coding DNA: TGTGCCAGCAGGGCCAGGGTGCCAAGTCAGCCCCAGCATTTT. This encodes CASRARVPSQPQHF.

V gene TRBV2 combines with J gene TRBJ2-7; 8 bases fit TRBD1. J was trimmed by 5 bases and V by 6 bases; bases with no gene match: 3. Germline CDR1 SNHLY, CDR2 FYNNEI. The CDR3 is 12 amino acids. CDR3 nucleotide sequence: TGTGCCAGCAGACCAGGGGGCCACGAGCAGTACTTC. Its translation is CASRPGGHEQYF.

The chain combines TRBV27 with TRBJ1-5; weak D call: TRBD1 (5 bases). Germline loops: CDR1 MNHEY, CDR2 SMNVEV (reference sequence). The CDR3 spans 15 residues. Deletions cut 2 bases from V and 2 bases from J, with 10 bases between. CDR3 loop: CASSLRQGGNQPQHF. The CDR3 DNA sequence: TGTGCCAGCAGTTTAAGGCAGGGAGGCAATCAGCCCCAGCATTTT.

The chain employs TRBV6-5 and TRBJ1-5; D is unresolved. The V gene lost 2 bases and the J gene lost 0 bases, with 8 bases spanning the gap. The CDR3 totals 15 residues. The germline gives CDR1 MNHEY, CDR2 SVGAGI. The CDR3 region has the DNA TGTGCCAGCAGTTACGACGGCCTTAGCAATCAGCCCCAGCATTTT. Its translation is CASSYDGLSNQPQHF.

This clone came up a few times. CDR3 residues: CASSLPRASVEDTQYF. The CDR3 DNA is TGCGCCAGCAGCCTACCCCGGGCTAGCGTGGAAGATACGCAGTATTTT. This chain links TRBV5-1 with TRBJ2-3; D may be TRBD2 (6 bases). Trimming removed 4 bases at V and 5 bases at J, with 20 bases between. Germline CDR1 and CDR2: SGHRS and YFSETQ. The CDR3 extends over 16 amino acids.

This clone appeared a single time. The chain carries TRBV18 and TRBJ1-2, with D hard to call. CDR1 and CDR2 (germline): KGHSH, LQKENI. The CDR3 consists of 14 residues. The V end lost 1 base, the J end lost 0 bases, and 6 bases lay between the germline ends. CDR3 nucleotides: TGTGCCAGCTCACCACAGGATTCTAACTATGGCTACACCTTC. Translation: CASSPQDSNYGYTF.

The chain combines TRBV28 with TRBJ1-1, with 9 bases lining up with TRBD1. Germline trimming cut 5 bases from V and 7 bases from J; bases unmatched to any gene: 5. This CDR3 is 13 amino acids long. Germline loops: CDR1 MDHEN, CDR2 SYDVKM. CDR3 nucleotide sequence: TGTGCCAGCAGTCCCACAGGGGGCGATGAAGCTTTCTTT. Protein sequence: CASSPTGGDEAFF.

V usage is TRBV6-5 and J usage is TRBJ2-7; tentative D call: TRBD2 (5 bases). V was cut by 2 bases and J by 3 bases, with 14 bases left in between. CDR1 and CDR2 from the germline V gene are MNHEY and SVGAGI. The CDR3 loop spans 15 amino acids. The CDR3 protein is CASSYRGQVGYEQYF. The CDR3 nucleotides are TGTGCCAGCAGTTACAGAGGGCAGGTAGGCTACGAGCAGTACTTC.